Listed below are T cell receptor beta chains from one sample, sequenced in a study of CD8 T cells in ankylosing spondylitis. TCRdb processed the 5' RACE reads anew with MiXCR; each CDR3 protein has one entry. The data show fewer than 750,000 distinct CDR3 sequences, 15% to 20% seen once. The source material was blood, either unsorted or a sorted T cell fraction (not recorded which). Receptors originate from a male donor with ankylosing spondylitis. The CDR3 runs from the conserved cysteine through the conserved F or W. D genes are given only for firm matches. Size values are once, few and many counts, or a class for expanded clones, and some rows have none.

V	size	D	J	CDR3	DNA
TRBV12-3/TRBV12-4	NA	NA	TRBJ2-1	CANGGPNEQFF	TGTGCCAACGGAGGGCCCAATGAGCAGTTCTTC
TRBV20-1	few	NA	TRBJ2-1	CSALSSRGPESYNEQFF	TGCAGTGCTCTCTCAAGTAGGGGACCGGAATCCTACAATGAGCAGTTCTTC
TRBV5-1	NA	NA	TRBJ1-2	CASSFMGIYGYTF	TGCGCCAGCAGCTTCATGGGAATCTATGGCTACACCTTC
TRBV7-2	few	TRBD1	TRBJ2-2	CASSARGRAGELFF	TGTGCCAGCAGCGCCAGGGGGCGGGCCGGGGAGCTGTTTTTT
TRBV12-3/TRBV12-4	few	NA	TRBJ1-6	CASSFLGDSSPLHF	TGTGCCAGCAGTTTCCTTGGGGATTCTTCACCCCTCCACTTT
TRBV7-9	NA	NA	TRBJ2-1	CASSSRAGYNEQFF	TGTGCCAGCAGCTCTCGGGCGGGCTACAATGAGCAGTTCTTC
TRBV19	NA	NA	TRBJ2-1	CASSIVESSYNEQFF	TGTGCCAGTAGTATCGTGGAGAGCTCCTACAATGAGCAGTTCTTC
TRBV4-2	NA	NA	TRBJ1-3	CASSQLPGVGNTIYF	TGTGCCAGCAGCCAACTACCAGGGGTTGGAAACACCATATATTTT
TRBV28	NA	NA	TRBJ2-2	CASSLLGTNTGELFF	TGTGCCAGCAGTTTACTCGGAACGAACACCGGGGAGCTGTTTTTT
TRBV29-1	NA	TRBD1	TRBJ1-1	CSVEDPDRGTEAFF	TGCAGCGTTGAAGATCCCGACAGGGGGACTGAAGCTTTCTTT
TRBV5-1	few	TRBD1	TRBJ2-4	CASSPGQLTLAKNIQYF	TGCGCCAGCAGCCCGGGACAGCTGACACTAGCCAAAAACATTCAGTACTTC
TRBV7-9	NA	TRBD1	TRBJ1-1	CASSSQGSATEAFF	TGTGCCAGCAGCTCACAGGGGTCTGCCACTGAAGCTTTCTTT
TRBV7-9	NA	TRBD1	TRBJ2-1	CASSTTRGQGWEQFF	TGTGCCAGCAGCACAACTCGGGGACAGGGCTGGGAGCAGTTCTTC
TRBV10-3	few	NA	TRBJ1-5	CAISAGGIRQPQHF	TGTGCCATCAGTGCAGGTGGGATTCGTCAGCCCCAGCATTTT
TRBV12-3/TRBV12-4	NA	NA	TRBJ2-7	CASSFGGWKEQYF	TGTGCCAGCAGTTTCGGGGGATGGAAGGAGCAGTACTTC
TRBV12-3/TRBV12-4	many	NA	TRBJ2-7	CASSFLGEQYF	TGTGCCAGCAGTTTCCTGGGGGAGCAGTACTTC
TRBV29-1	few	NA	TRBJ2-2	CSVLGVANTGELFF	TGCAGCGTCTTGGGGGTGGCGAACACCGGGGAGCTGTTTTTT
TRBV7-2	few	TRBD1	TRBJ2-7	CASSSTTGGHYEQYF	TGTGCCAGCAGCTCCACAACAGGGGGCCACTACGAGCAGTACTTC
TRBV7-9	few	NA	TRBJ2-2	CASSLPASTGELFF	TGTGCCAGCAGCTTACCAGCGTCAACCGGGGAGCTGTTTTTT
TRBV10-3	few	NA	TRBJ2-3	CAIGTQFTDTQYF	TGTGCCATTGGGACTCAATTCACAGATACGCAGTATTTT
TRBV24-1	many	NA	TRBJ2-5	CATSDRDRETQYF	TGTGCCACCAGTGACCGGGACCGGGAGACCCAGTACTTC
TRBV7-9	few	NA	TRBJ1-1	CASSSLAGGEETEAFF	TGTGCCAGCAGCTCGCTAGCCGGAGGCGAAGAAACTGAAGCTTTCTTT
TRBV7-9	NA	TRBD1	TRBJ2-3	CASSFPQPGGGDTQYF	TGTGCCAGCAGCTTCCCTCAACCAGGGGGCGGTGATACGCAGTATTTT
TRBV12-3/TRBV12-4	NA	NA	TRBJ2-7	CASSLGNYYEQYF	TGTGCCAGCAGTTTAGGAAATTACTACGAGCAGTACTTC
TRBV12-3/TRBV12-4	few	NA	TRBJ1-1	CASKTNTEAFF	TGTGCCAGCAAGACAAACACTGAAGCTTTCTTT
TRBV4-1	few	NA	TRBJ2-1	CASSQVMGDEQFF	TGCGCCAGCAGCCAAGTGATGGGGGATGAGCAGTTCTTC
TRBV9	few	TRBD2	TRBJ2-1	CASSVERGAYNEQFF	TGTGCCAGCAGCGTCGAGCGGGGGGCCTACAATGAGCAGTTCTTC
TRBV27	NA	TRBD2	TRBJ2-3	CASSLEGLAGGKRADTQYF	TGTGCCAGCAGTTTAGAGGGTCTAGCGGGAGGGAAGCGGGCAGATACGCAGTATTTT
TRBV27	NA	NA	TRBJ1-2	CASRGSTLGSNYGYTF	TGTGCCAGCAGGGGATCCACTTTGGGTTCTAACTATGGCTACACCTTC
TRBV7-2	NA	NA	TRBJ1-5	CASSLEGWNQPQHF	TGTGCCAGCAGCTTAGAGGGCTGGAACCAGCCCCAGCATTTT
TRBV3-1	NA	NA	TRBJ2-7	CASSQAGTHEQYF	TGTGCCAGCAGCCAAGCAGGGACCCACGAGCAGTACTTC
TRBV20-1	few	TRBD1	TRBJ1-2	CSAEGGGGNYGYTF	TGCAGTGCCGAAGGGGGAGGGGGCAACTATGGCTACACCTTC
TRBV7-9	once	NA	TRBJ2-7	CAIRLESSYEQYF	TGTGCCATTCGACTGGAAAGCTCCTACGAGCAGTACTTC
TRBV24-1	few	TRBD2	TRBJ2-1	CATSDPSGDYNEQFF	TGTGCCACCAGTGACCCTAGCGGGGATTACAATGAGCAGTTCTTC
TRBV5-1	NA	NA	TRBJ1-6	CASSLGETLNSPLHF	TGCGCCAGCAGCTTGGGGGAGACGCTTAATTCACCCCTCCACTTT
TRBV20-1	NA	NA	TRBJ2-5	CSARGNMETQYF	TGCAGTGCTAGGGGGAATATGGAGACCCAGTACTTC
TRBV6-1	few	TRBD1	TRBJ2-2	CASSDLGTANTGELFF	TGTGCCAGCAGTGATCTCGGGACAGCGAACACCGGGGAGCTGTTTTTT
TRBV29-1	NA	NA	TRBJ1-2	CSVEDQLGGGIYGYTF	TGCAGCGTTGAAGATCAATTGGGGGGGGGCATCTATGGCTACACCTTC
TRBV10-1	few	NA	TRBJ1-5	CASSETSNQPQHF	TGCGCCAGCAGTGAGACCAGTAATCAGCCCCAGCATTTT
TRBV5-5	NA	TRBD2	TRBJ2-3	CASSRAGAGDTQYF	TGTGCCAGCAGCCGAGCGGGAGCGGGAGATACGCAGTATTTT
TRBV19	NA	NA	TRBJ1-5	CASSISEYSNQPQHF	TGTGCCAGTAGTATATCGGAATATAGCAATCAGCCCCAGCATTTT
TRBV4-3	many	NA	TRBJ2-7	CASSQEEDNSSYEQYF	TGCGCCAGCAGCCAAGAAGAGGACAACAGCTCCTACGAGCAGTACTTC
TRBV12-3/TRBV12-4	NA	TRBD1	TRBJ1-2	CASSPGPGQGTGYTF	TGTGCCAGCAGTCCTGGGCCGGGACAGGGGACCGGCTACACCTTC
TRBV29-1	NA	NA	TRBJ2-7	CSGDDEQGVDEQYF	TGCAGCGGGGATGATGAACAGGGTGTCGACGAGCAGTACTTC
TRBV5-6	NA	NA	TRBJ1-2	CASSLDPGKPLGYTF	TGTGCCAGCAGCTTGGACCCAGGAAAACCTTTGGGCTACACCTTC
TRBV12-3/TRBV12-4	NA	TRBD2	TRBJ2-1	CASSPRKRGYDEQFF	TGTGCCAGCAGCCCCAGGAAGCGGGGGTACGATGAGCAGTTCTTC
TRBV10-3	many	NA	TRBJ2-5	CAISEKETQYF	TGTGCCATCAGTGAAAAGGAGACCCAGTACTTC
TRBV5-4	few	TRBD1	TRBJ2-3	CASSLRDRSTDTQYF	TGTGCCAGCAGCTTGCGGGACAGATCCACAGATACGCAGTATTTT
TRBV12-3/TRBV12-4	NA	NA	TRBJ1-2	CASSFAGNGYTF	TGTGCCAGCAGTTTCGCGGGGAATGGCTACACCTTC
TRBV6-1	few	TRBD2	TRBJ2-1	CASSPGTSGPYNEQFF	TGTGCCAGCAGCCCGGGGACTAGCGGACCGTACAATGAGCAGTTCTTC
TRBV20-1	many	NA	TRBJ2-1	CSASSGGAQGEQFF	TGCAGTGCTAGTAGCGGAGGCGCCCAGGGTGAGCAGTTCTTC
TRBV7-9	once	NA	TRBJ2-2	CASSLLRTGELFF	TGTGCCAGCAGCTTATTGCGCACCGGGGAGCTGTTTTTT
TRBV2	NA	TRBD1	TRBJ1-1	CASREDRVGTEAFF	TGTGCCAGCAGGGAAGACAGGGTTGGAACTGAAGCTTTCTTT
TRBV9	NA	TRBD2	TRBJ2-1	CASSLSGREGRNEQFF	TGTGCCAGCAGCCTCTCGGGGCGGGAGGGCCGGAATGAGCAGTTCTTC
TRBV18	NA	TRBD1	TRBJ1-4	CASSPGTGAGEKLFF	TGTGCCAGCTCGCCCGGGACAGGGGCGGGTGAAAAACTGTTTTTT
TRBV29-1	few	NA	TRBJ1-6	CNVGDPGNSPLHF	TGCAACGTTGGGGACCCAGGGAATTCACCCCTCCACTTT
TRBV10-3	few	TRBD1	TRBJ2-7	CAISPGQGSYEQYF	TGTGCCATCAGTCCTGGACAGGGCTCCTACGAGCAGTACTTC
TRBV5-5	few	NA	TRBJ2-1	CASSLAPGTPSNNEQFF	TGTGCCAGCAGCTTGGCCCCAGGGACACCCAGCAACAATGAGCAGTTCTTC
TRBV9	few	NA	TRBJ2-3	CASSVGSVSTDTQYF	TGTGCCAGCAGCGTAGGGTCAGTGAGCACAGATACGCAGTATTTT
TRBV6-1	NA	NA	TRBJ1-2	CASTGPQRGGGYTF	TGTGCCAGCACCGGACCGCAGAGAGGGGGTGGCTACACCTTC